This section outlines one T cell receptor beta chain sequence together with its context. This record comes from a study of blood T cell repertoires in COVID-19. Method: immunoSEQ multiplex PCR; TCRdb's copy keeps in-frame clones and lacks some. The sample yields approximately 240,000 clones, around four fifths seen once. V was cut by 9 bases and J by 3 bases, with 11 bases left in between. The CDR3 covers 13 residues. The V gene's germline CDR1 is SSHAT and CDR2 FNYEAQ (reference sequence). Sequenced material: peripheral blood. The chain couples TRBV7-7 to TRBJ2-2; TRBD1 is a possible D gene (5 bases). The clonotype originates from a woman between 35 and 50 years old with active or convalescent COVID-19. The CDR3 region has the DNA TGTGCCAGTTCCGACAGATACACCGGGGAGCTGTTTTTT. This gives the protein CASSDRYTGELFF.